The clone carrying this TCR beta chain was detected only a few times. The PCR employed 60 Vbeta primers together with 13 Jbeta primers. The assay was immunoSEQ multiplex PCR, and TCRdb's table has in-frame clones only and misses some. The table has over 100,000 clones, roughly three quarters seen once; the top ten hold 8.5% to 10%. J lost 4 bases, V lost 6 bases, and 10 bases had no gene match. The CDR3 has 16 amino acids. Germline V gives CDR1 MDHEN, CDR2 SYDVKM. The entry originates in a study of cytomegalovirus exposure and HLA in healthy donors. The sequencing sample was made of PBMCs. The TCR sequence derives from a male donor in good health and CMV-seropositive. The chain joins TRBV28 to TRBJ2-3; 10 bases are shared with TRBD2. This CDR3 reads CASSPSGRAGADTQYF. The CDR3 coding sequence is TGTGCCAGCAGCCCGAGCGGGAGGGCCGGGGCAGATACGCAGTATTTT.